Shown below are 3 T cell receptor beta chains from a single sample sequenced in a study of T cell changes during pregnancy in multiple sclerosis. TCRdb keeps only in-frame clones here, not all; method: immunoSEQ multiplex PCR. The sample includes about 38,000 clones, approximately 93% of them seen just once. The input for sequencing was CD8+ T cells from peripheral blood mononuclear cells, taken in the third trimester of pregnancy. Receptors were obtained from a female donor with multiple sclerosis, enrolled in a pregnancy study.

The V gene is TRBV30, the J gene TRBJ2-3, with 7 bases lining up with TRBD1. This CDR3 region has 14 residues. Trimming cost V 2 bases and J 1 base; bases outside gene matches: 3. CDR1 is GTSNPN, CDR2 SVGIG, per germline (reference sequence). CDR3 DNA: TGTGCCTGGAGTTATGGACAGGGCACAGATACGCAGTATTTT. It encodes CAWSYGQGTDTQYF. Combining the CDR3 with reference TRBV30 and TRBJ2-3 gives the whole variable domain SQTIHQWPATLVQPVGSPLSLECTVEGTSNPNLYWYRQAAGRGLQLLFYSVGIGQISSEVPQNLSASRPQDRQFILSSKKLLLSDSGFYLCAWSYGQGTDTQYFGPGTRLTVL.

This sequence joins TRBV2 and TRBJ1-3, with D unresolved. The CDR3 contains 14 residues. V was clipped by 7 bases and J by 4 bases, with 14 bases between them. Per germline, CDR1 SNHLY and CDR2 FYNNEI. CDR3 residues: CASIKKAGGNTIYF. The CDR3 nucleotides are TGTGCCAGCATCAAGAAGGCCGGGGGAAACACCATATATTTT.

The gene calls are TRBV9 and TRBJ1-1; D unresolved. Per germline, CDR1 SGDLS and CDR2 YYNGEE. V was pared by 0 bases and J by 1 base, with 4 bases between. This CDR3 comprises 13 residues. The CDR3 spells CASSVAGNTEAFF. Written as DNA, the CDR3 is TGTGCCAGCAGCGTAGCGGGGAACACTGAAGCTTTCTTT.